Shown below are 14 T cell receptor beta chains from a single sample sequenced in a study of beta chain features in type 1 diabetes (dated 2018 in TCRdb). Paper-wide results and their limitations: In all four CD4+ subsets, TCRB CDR3 length was moderately but significantly shorter in type 1 diabetes patients.

The library was made by the immunoSEQ multiplex PCR assay. The High Capacity cDNA Reverse Transcription Kit was used to reverse transcribe all of the isolated RNA, meaning that expressed TCRB transcripts were what got sequenced. TCRdb provides this immuneACCESS table in a form limited to in-frame rearrangements. Some clones are lacking; in checked studies, under half of them reflect an unresolved V gene, and why the rest are absent is not known. The sample includes 550,000 to 850,000 clones, with 13% observed a single time. Jointly, the top ten make up 0.02% to 0.025% of the sample. These receptors' antigens are unknown. Sequencing used naive CD4+ T cells from blood. The cell subset or site label for this specimen denotes: true naive CD4+ T cells. The receptor source for this set is a man in his late teens or twenties with type 1 diabetes.

V gene TRBV2 combines with J gene TRBJ1-1; D is ambiguous. This CDR3 has 13 residues. Germline CDR1 SNHLY, CDR2 FYNNEI. Trimming took 5 bases from V and 0 from J, leaving 7 bases between them. The CDR3, as DNA: TGTGCCAGCAGTCCCCAGATGAACACTGAAGCTTTCTTT. As protein: CASSPQMNTEAFF.

CDR3 region: CASSLKGDRGTEAFF. The CDR3, as DNA: TGTGCCAGCAGCTTAAAGGGGGACAGGGGGACTGAAGCTTTCTTT. This sequence joins TRBV7-9 and TRBJ1-1; 11 nucleotides agree with TRBD1. V trimming: 2 bases; J trimming: 5 bases; junction bases outside the gene matches: 4. Per the germline V gene, CDR1 is SEHNR and CDR2 is FQNEAQ (reference sequence). This CDR3 region has 15 residues.

This clone has a handful of counts. The J gene is TRBJ2-7, the V gene TRBV27; D is ambiguous. Per germline, CDR1 MNHEY and CDR2 SMNVEV (reference sequence). The V gene lost 6 bases and the J gene lost 3 bases, with 12 bases spanning the gap. The CDR3 runs 13 residues. CDR3 region: CASRWSALYEQYF. Written as DNA, the CDR3 is TGTGCCAGCAGATGGTCAGCCCTCTACGAGCAGTACTTC.

This clone was observed a handful of times. The V and J genes are TRBV6-6 and TRBJ2-2, with D possibly TRBD2 on 5 matching bases. The CDR3 totals 16 residues. Germline V lookup: CDR1 MNHNY, CDR2 SVGAGI (reference sequence). V was shortened by 2 bases and J by 1 base, with 11 bases between the two germline ends. This chain's CDR3 is CASSYGGRVNTGELFF. CDR3 coding DNA: TGTGCCAGCAGTTACGGAGGTCGGGTGAACACCGGGGAGCTGTTTTTT.

The sample holds a few counts of this clone. The chain has TRBV4-1 and TRBJ1-2; D gene unclear. CDR1 and CDR2 from the germline V gene are MGHRA and YSYEKL. The CDR3 has 16 amino acids. The ends were cut back, 1 base at V and 5 bases at J, with 17 bases in the middle. The CDR3 loop reads CASSQGVTTDSYGYTF. CDR3 sequence (DNA): TGCGCCAGCAGCCAAGGGGTCACGACGGACTCGTATGGCTACACCTTC.

The sample holds a few counts of this clone. V gene TRBV10-3 combines with J gene TRBJ2-5; a possible D gene is TRBD1 (5 bases). The germline V gene has CDR1 ENHRY and CDR2 SYGVKD. The CDR3 is made up of 13 amino acids. Trimming stripped 4 bases from V and 1 base from J, with 7 bases between. The CDR3 region has the DNA TGTGCCATCAGTGGACAGCCCCAAGAGACCCAGTACTTC. Translating gives CAISGQPQETQYF.

This clone was detected only a few times. This chain connects TRBV7-9 to TRBJ1-2; 8 positions agree with TRBD1. The germline CDR1 and CDR2 sequences are SEHNR and FQNEAQ (reference sequence). CDR3 size: 17 residues. V gave up 4 bases and J gave up 4 bases; unmatched junction bases: 14. DNA of the CDR3: TGTGCCAGCAGCTCCGGACAGGGACAATTGGGGGTCTATGGCTACACCTTC. Translating gives CASSSGQGQLGVYGYTF. Full variable domain (missing parts from reference TRBV7-9 and TRBJ1-2): DTGVSQNPRHKITKRGQNVTFRCDPISEHNRLYWYRQTLGQGPEFLTYFQNEAQLEKSRLLSDRFSAERPKGSFSTLEIQRTEQGDSAMYLCASSSGQGQLGVYGYTFGSGTRLTVV.

Of note for this clone: The junction does not match germline at one end; this may be a read error. CDR3 loop: CASSLDRGGQETQYF. The CDR3 bases are TGTGCTAGCAGCTTAGACCGGGGGGGCCAAGAGACCCAGTACTTC. The gene calls are TRBV7-7 and TRBJ2-5, with 8 bases matching TRBD2. CDR3 length: 15 residues. CDR1 is SSHAT and CDR2 is FNYEAQ in the germline V gene (reference sequence).

This clone was seen a few times. V usage is TRBV2 and J usage is TRBJ2-3; D remains ambiguous. The germline V gene has CDR1 SNHLY and CDR2 FYNNEI. V lost 2 bases and J 14 bases, leaving 20 bases between the germline ends. The CDR3 contains 14 residues. In DNA form, the CDR3 reads TGTGCCAGCAGTGAAACGGCCACCCTTTCGGTGTTGTATTTT. Residues: CASSETATLSVLYF.

This clone was found a few times. The gene calls are TRBV4-1 and TRBJ2-1; a possible D gene is TRBD1 (6 bases). V was cut by 2 bases and J by 3 bases, with 17 bases left in between. This CDR3 contains 17 residues. Germline assignment: CDR1 MGHRA and CDR2 YSYEKL. The CDR3 here is CASSQSPQGKGYNEQFF. DNA for the CDR3: TGCGCCAGCAGCCAATCACCACAGGGAAAAGGCTACAATGAGCAGTTCTTC.

This clone was detected only a few times. The V gene is TRBV6-5, the J gene TRBJ2-7; D may correspond to TRBD1 or TRBD2 (5 bases each). Deletions cut 0 bases from V and 6 bases from J, with 15 bases between. Germline CDR1 and CDR2: MNHEY and SVGAGI. CDR3 size: 15 residues. The CDR3 coding sequence is TGTGCCAGCAGTTACTCGAGGCAGGGTGCGGGCGAGCAGTACTTC. Protein sequence: CASSYSRQGAGEQYF.

This clone was counted only a few times. The chain carries TRBV15 and TRBJ2-1; 9 bases line up with TRBD2. The V gene's germline CDR1 is LNHNV and CDR2 YYDKDF (reference sequence). This CDR3 region has 17 residues. Trimming took 1 base from V and 7 from J; bases not matched to a gene: 11. The CDR3 region has the DNA TGTGCCACCAGCAGAGCATTGGCTAGCGGGGACAAAAATGAGCAGTTCTTC. This encodes CATSRALASGDKNEQFF.

The chain couples TRBV5-6 to TRBJ1-5; D not certain. Between the trimmed V and J ends, which lost 0 bases and 2 bases, there was a span of 9 bases. The CDR3 has 15 residues. Per the germline V gene, CDR1 is SGHDT and CDR2 is YYEEEE. The CDR3 is CASSLGGIGNQPQHF. The CDR3 bases are TGTGCCAGCAGCTTGGGAGGGATTGGCAATCAGCCCCAGCATTTT.

The rearrangement links TRBV5-4 to TRBJ1-2, with TRBD1 matching over 7 bases. This CDR3 is built from 14 residues. Germline loops: CDR1 SGHNT, CDR2 YYREEE (reference sequence). V was pared by 3 bases and J by 4 bases, with 6 bases of the junction left unmatched. This CDR3 reads CASSYGQESYGYTF. As DNA, the CDR3 is TGTGCCAGCAGCTACGGACAGGAGTCCTATGGCTACACCTTC.